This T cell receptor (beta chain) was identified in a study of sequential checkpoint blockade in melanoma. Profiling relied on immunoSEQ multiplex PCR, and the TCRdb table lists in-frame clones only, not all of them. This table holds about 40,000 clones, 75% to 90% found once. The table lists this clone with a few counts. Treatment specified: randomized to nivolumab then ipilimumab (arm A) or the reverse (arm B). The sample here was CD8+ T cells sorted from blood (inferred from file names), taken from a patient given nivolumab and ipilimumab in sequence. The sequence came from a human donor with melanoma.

In DNA, the CDR3 is TGTGCCAGCAGTTACGGGGCAGTCCGGGGCTACACCTTC. Its protein product is CASSYGAVRGYTF. The chain has TRBV6-6 and TRBJ1-2, with a possible D match to TRBD1 (5 bases). V was shortened by 2 bases and J by 8 bases, with 12 bases between the two germline ends. Germline V CDR1 and CDR2: MNHNY, SVGAGI (reference sequence). This CDR3 spans 13 amino acids.